The 21 T cell receptor beta chains below were found in one sample sequenced in a study of a mutant IDH1 vaccine in newly diagnosed glioma. These TCRs are of unknown antigen specificity. Produced via immunoSEQ multiplex PCR; TCRdb's table is partial and in-frame only. The data contain 60,000 to 75,000 clones, roughly 80% of them singletons. Stated time point: week 11, during vaccination. It was 300 ug of mutant IDH1 20-mer peptide that made up each vaccine dose, given with topical imiquimod. The material sequenced was PBMCs, taken from a glioma patient whose treatment included an IDH1 peptide vaccine. The source of these receptors is a man aged 25 to 40 with glioma.

This clone has a handful of counts. This chain links TRBV11-3 with TRBJ1-1; D gene uncertain. V lost 0 bases and J lost 2, with 4 bases in between. This CDR3 spans 13 amino acids. In germline, CDR1 is SGHNT, CDR2 YENEEA. CDR3 DNA sequence: TGTGCCAGCAGCTTAGACAGAAACACTGAAGCTTTCTTT. Encoded protein: CASSLDRNTEAFF.

The chain couples TRBV28 to TRBJ2-7, with D possibly being TRBD2 (6 bases). V was shortened by 7 bases and J by 7 bases, with 17 bases between the two germline ends. CDR3 length: 13 residues. The germline CDR1 and CDR2 sequences are MDHEN and SYDVKM. CDR3 protein: CASTRGGSVEQYF. CDR3 nucleotides: TGTGCCAGCACCCGTGGGGGGTCCGTGGAGCAGTACTTC.

V and J are TRBV5-1 and TRBJ2-7; 12 nucleotides match TRBD2. Germline V CDR1 and CDR2: SGHRS, YFSETQ. The CDR3 runs to 14 residues. The ends lost 5 bases at V and 5 bases at J; junction bases unmatched: 5. Written as DNA, the CDR3 is TGCGCCAGCAGTTCTAGCGGGGGGGCCAACGAGCAGTACTTC. This codes for CASSSSGGANEQYF. Complete variable domain (other parts from reference TRBV5-1 and TRBJ2-7): KAGVTQTPRYLIKTRGQQVTLSCSPISGHRSVSWYQQTPGQGLQFLFEYFSETQRNKGNFPGRFSGRQFSNSRSEMNVSTLELGDSALYLCASSSSGGANEQYFGPGTRLTVT.

Only one count was recorded for this clone. The chain combines TRBV19 with TRBJ1-5; the match to TRBD1 covers 7 bases. Trimming removed 5 bases from V and 0 bases from J; junction bases left unmatched: 13. The CDR3 is 18 residues long. Per the germline V gene, CDR1 is LNHDA and CDR2 is SQIVND (reference sequence). CDR3 in amino acids: CASSSSPGQGVSNQPQHF. In DNA, the CDR3 is TGTGCCAGTAGTTCCTCCCCAGGGCAGGGGGTTAGCAATCAGCCCCAGCATTTT.

V usage is TRBV15 and J usage is TRBJ2-1; tentatively, D is TRBD1 (6 bases). Trimming stripped 1 base from V and 6 bases from J, with 25 bases between. The CDR3 runs to 19 residues. Germline CDR1 and CDR2: LNHNV and YYDKDF (reference sequence). The CDR3 loop reads CATSRGYPSTVLDSNEQFF. The CDR3 coding sequence is TGTGCCACCAGCAGAGGGTACCCCTCGACTGTTTTGGACAGCAATGAGCAGTTCTTC.

A few counts support this clone. The V call is TRBV13, the J call TRBJ1-5, with unresolved D. CDR3 length: 12 amino acids. The V and J ends lost 2 bases and 9 bases respectively, with 8 bases between them. Germline-derived CDR1 and CDR2 are PRHDT and FYEKMQ (reference sequence). CDR3 in amino acids: CASSLNRGPQHF. The CDR3 nucleotides read TGTGCCAGCAGCTTAAATCGTGGGCCCCAGCATTTT.

The chain employs TRBV19 and TRBJ2-7; TRBD2 matches at 9 bases. The CDR3 sequence is 14 residues long. Germline loops: CDR1 LNHDA, CDR2 SQIVND (reference sequence). The trim removed 1 base at V and 3 bases at J, leaving 1 base unmatched. The CDR3 region is CASSIVSGSYEQYF. The CDR3 DNA follows: TGTGCCAGTAGTATAGTTAGCGGGAGCTACGAGCAGTACTTC.

This clone appeared a single time. V and J are TRBV7-6 and TRBJ2-5; unclear D gene. The CDR3 totals 12 residues. Trimming removed 5 bases at V and 1 base at J, with 5 bases between. CDR1 is SGHVS, CDR2 FNYEAQ, per germline. CDR3 bases: TGTGCCAGCAGCGCGCCCCAAGAGACCCAGTACTTC. This encodes CASSAPQETQYF.

This clone was found once. V usage is TRBV13 and J usage is TRBJ2-5; maybe TRBD1 (7 bases). The CDR3 loop spans 15 amino acids. V gave up 5 bases and J gave up 4 bases, with 17 bases separating them. Germline lookup yields CDR1 PRHDT and CDR2 FYEKMQ (reference sequence). The CDR3 region has the DNA TGTGCCAGCAGCCATATGACAGGGAGGCGAGAGACCCAGTACTTC. Amino acid sequence: CASSHMTGRRETQYF.

The chain recombines TRBV28 with TRBJ1-1; no clear D. Trimming removed 4 bases from V and 0 bases from J, with 12 bases in between. The CDR3 runs to 15 residues. Per germline, CDR1 MDHEN and CDR2 SYDVKM. This CDR3 reads CASSWTDRLNTEAFF. CDR3 nucleotide sequence: TGTGCCAGCAGTTGGACGGACCGCTTGAACACTGAAGCTTTCTTT.

This clone was seen just once. The gene calls are TRBV16 and TRBJ2-1; D remains unclear. Germline V gene sequence: CDR1 KGHSY, CDR2 FQNENV. This CDR3 is built from 15 residues. The V and J ends lost 4 bases and 2 bases respectively, with 12 bases between them. In DNA, the CDR3 is TGTGCCAGCAGCCCTCTCCTTAAGGCCTACAATGAGCAGTTCTTC. Translation gives CASSPLLKAYNEQFF. Complete variable domain (other parts from reference TRBV16 and TRBJ2-1): GEEVAQTPKHLVRGEGQKAKLYCAPIKGHSYVFWYQQVLKNEFKFLISFQNENVFDETGMPKERFSAKCLPNSPCSLEIQATKLEDSAVYFCASSPLLKAYNEQFFGPGTRLTVL.

The chain carries TRBV5-6 and TRBJ1-1, with TRBD1 as a possible D gene (5 bases). V gave up 4 bases and J gave up 0 bases, with 10 bases separating them. From germline, CDR1 is SGHDT and CDR2 YYEEEE. The CDR3 loop spans 14 amino acids. The CDR3 spells CASSESGLNTEAFF. CDR3 DNA sequence: TGTGCCAGCAGCGAATCGGGGCTGAACACTGAAGCTTTCTTT.

The CDR3 bases are TGTGCCAGCAGCCTCCGGACAAGTTCCGCGACCCAGTACTTC. Protein: CASSLRTSSATQYF. The rearrangement uses TRBV5-4 and TRBJ2-5; a possible D gene is TRBD1 (5 bases). The ends were cut back, 4 bases at V and 7 bases at J, with 17 bases in the middle. This CDR3 spans 14 amino acids. Germline V gene lookup returns CDR1 SGHNT and CDR2 YYREEE (reference sequence).

This chain joins TRBV20-1 and TRBJ1-2, with TRBD1 matching 7 bases. V lost 6 bases to trimming and J lost 6 bases; unmatched junction nucleotides: 4. Germline CDR1 and CDR2: DFQATT and SNEGSKA (reference sequence). The CDR3 sequence is 11 residues long. The CDR3, as DNA: TGCAGTGCGGGGGGGACAGATGGCTACACCTTC. Residues: CSAGGTDGYTF.

The chain uses TRBV18 and TRBJ1-3, with D uncertain. V gave up 6 bases and J gave up 4 bases, with 16 bases separating them. CDR1 KGHSH and CDR2 LQKENI come from the germline V gene. The CDR3 covers 15 residues. CDR3 sequence (DNA): TGTGCCAGCTCCGACGGGAGAAACGGGGGAAACACCATATATTTT. Residues: CASSDGRNGGNTIYF. The full variable domain, in which reference TRBV18 and TRBJ1-3 provide the parts outside the CDR3, is NAGVMQNPRHLVRRRGQEARLRCSPMKGHSHVYWYRQLPEEGLKFMVYLQKENIIDESGMPKERFSAEFPKEGPSILRIQQVVRGDSAAYFCASSDGRNGGNTIYFGEGSWLTVV.

V and J are TRBV7-2 and TRBJ1-1; 7 bases fit TRBD1. This CDR3 region has 14 residues. Unmatched junction bases numbered 10, after V lost 7 bases and J lost 5 bases. Germline CDR1 SGHTA, CDR2 FQGNSA. CDR3 region: CASTLMGGQTEAFF. DNA of the CDR3: TGTGCCAGCACGCTCATGGGGGGACAGACTGAAGCTTTCTTT.

This clone was counted only a few times. The chain is built from TRBV5-1 and TRBJ1-1, with a possible D match to TRBD1 (5 bases). This CDR3 spans 13 amino acids. V lost 3 bases, J lost 5 bases, and 11 bases lay in between. CDR1 is SGHRS, CDR2 YFSETQ, per germline. CDR3 sequence (DNA): TGCGCCAGCAGCTCCCAGGGATTTACTGAAGCTTTCTTT. Translation gives CASSSQGFTEAFF. Using reference TRBV5-1 and TRBJ1-1 for the parts outside the CDR3, the full variable domain is KAGVTQTPRYLIKTRGQQVTLSCSPISGHRSVSWYQQTPGQGLQFLFEYFSETQRNKGNFPGRFSGRQFSNSRSEMNVSTLELGDSALYLCASSSQGFTEAFFGQGTRLTVV.

The V call is TRBV19, the J call TRBJ2-3; TRBD2 is a possible D gene (5 bases). The CDR3 covers 13 residues. CDR1 is LNHDA and CDR2 is SQIVND in the germline V gene (reference sequence). The V and J ends lost 8 bases and 3 bases respectively, with 12 bases between them. The CDR3 region is CASAGWRTDTQYF. In DNA form, the CDR3 reads TGTGCCAGTGCGGGTTGGAGAACAGATACGCAGTATTTT.

This chain connects TRBV11-3 to TRBJ2-1; a weak D match, TRBD1 (5 bases). Trimming shortened V by 1 base and J by 5 bases, and 15 bases separated the two germline ends. The germline gives CDR1 SGHNT, CDR2 YENEEA. The CDR3 length is 16 residues. The CDR3 loop reads CASSLGGQGRDNEQFF. The CDR3 DNA follows: TGTGCCAGCAGCTTAGGTGGGCAGGGTAGGGACAATGAGCAGTTCTTC.

The V and J genes are TRBV1 and TRBJ2-5; TRBD2, the table's D call, lacks a check against the DNA. TRBV1 is reported as a pseudogene. The length of the CDR3 is 20 residues. Written as DNA, the CDR3 is TGCACCAGCAGCCAAGATCAATTTAGCGGGACTCCAAGAGGGTGGGAGACCCAGTACTTC. It is translated as CTSSQDQFSGTPRGWETQYF.

This chain uses TRBV9 with TRBJ1-2, with 12 bases matching TRBD1. This CDR3 comprises 15 residues. The trim removed 2 bases at V and 7 bases at J, leaving 6 bases unmatched. Germline CDR1 reads SGDLS; CDR2 reads YYNGEE. The DNA of the CDR3 is TGTGCCAGCAGCGTGGGGACAGGGGGCGCCGCTGGCTACACCTTC. This gives the protein CASSVGTGGAAGYTF.